This T cell receptor (beta chain) was captured by sequencing in a study of blood T cell repertoires in COVID-19. Unmatched junction bases numbered 8, after V lost 9 bases and J lost 0 bases. This CDR3 is built from 16 residues. The germline V gene has CDR1 SNHLY and CDR2 FYNNEI. Libraries were prepared by immunoSEQ multiplex PCR; TCRdb keeps only in-frame clonotypes and omits some of them. Seen here are 150,000 or so clones, more than 75% observed once, and the top ten hold roughly 6.1%. This clone was picked up one time. The receptor was derived from an elderly man with acute or convalescent COVID-19. Sequencing was performed on peripheral blood. The chain couples TRBV2 to TRBJ2-6; 7 positions match TRBD1. CDR3 sequence (DNA): TGTGCCAGAACCGGACAGGCGTTCTCTGGGGCCAACGTCCTGACTTTC. It yields the protein CARTGQAFSGANVLTF.